The 8 T cell receptor beta chains given below trace back to one sample, sequenced in a study of blood T cell repertoires in COVID-19. Data came from immunoSEQ multiplex PCR; TCRdb stores just in-frame clones and leaves some out. In the table there are hundreds of thousands of clones, over 85% of which are singletons. The material sequenced was PBMCs or T cells enriched from blood (not recorded which). The receptors were gathered from a woman aged 25 to 45 who had recovered from COVID-19.

The rearrangement uses TRBV4-1 and TRBJ1-1; possibly TRBD1 for D (6 bases). Germline V gene lookup returns CDR1 MGHRA and CDR2 YSYEKL. Trimming pared 4 bases from V and 7 bases from J, leaving 13 bases between. The CDR3 is made up of 13 amino acids. The CDR3 DNA reads TGCGCCAGCAGCCTCGACAGGATAAATGAAGCTTTCTTT. As protein: CASSLDRINEAFF.

This rearrangement joins TRBV6-5 to TRBJ2-7, with TRBD2 matching over 7 bases. The CDR3 length is 15 residues. V was clipped by 0 bases and J by 5 bases; unmatched bases: 7. Per germline, CDR1 MNHEY and CDR2 SVGAGI. The CDR3 protein is CASSYSAGLPDEQYF. The CDR3 DNA sequence: TGTGCCAGCAGTTACTCAGCGGGACTACCAGACGAGCAGTACTTC.

The rearrangement joins TRBV30 to TRBJ2-2; D possibly corresponds to TRBD2 (6 bases). CDR3 size: 10 residues. The germline V gene has CDR1 GTSNPN and CDR2 SVGIG (reference sequence). The CDR3: CAGGTGELFF. In DNA form, the CDR3 reads TGTGCGGGGGGCACCGGGGAGCTGTTTTTT.

The V call is TRBV4-1, the J call TRBJ1-1; the match to TRBD1 covers 7 bases. The CDR3 extends over 15 amino acids. From germline, CDR1 is MGHRA and CDR2 YSYEKL. The trim removed 4 bases at V and 0 bases at J, leaving 5 bases unmatched. CDR3 coding DNA: TGCGCCAGCAGCCGGGGACAGATAATGAACACTGAAGCTTTCTTT. Protein product: CASSRGQIMNTEAFF.

The chain couples TRBV6-2 or TRBV6-3 to TRBJ2-5; 13 bases match TRBD2. V trimming: 4 bases; J trimming: 4 bases; junction bases outside the gene matches: 3. The V gene's germline CDR1 is MNHEY and CDR2 SVGEGT. The CDR3 sequence is 15 residues long. CDR3 bases: TGTGCCAGCAGTTTAGGGACTAGCGGGATAGAGACCCAGTACTTC. This codes for CASSLGTSGIETQYF.

CDR3 nucleotides: TGTGCCAGTACTAGCGGGGTCCGCACAGATACGCAGTATTTT. It is translated as CASTSGVRTDTQYF. The chain recombines TRBV19 with TRBJ2-3; 9 bases are a match to TRBD2. Trimming took 7 bases from V and 1 from J; bases not matched to a gene: 3. This CDR3 is built from 14 residues. CDR1 LNHDA and CDR2 SQIVND come from the germline V gene (reference sequence).

The rearrangement links TRBV14 to TRBJ1-1; 7 bases line up with TRBD1. There are 14 residues in the CDR3. Per the germline V gene, CDR1 is SGHDN and CDR2 is FVKESK. J was trimmed by 8 bases and V by 3 bases; bases with no gene match: 9. The CDR3: CASSHSGQAKEAFF. The CDR3 DNA reads TGTGCCAGCAGCCATTCAGGACAGGCGAAGGAAGCTTTCTTT.

The rearrangement joins TRBV19 to TRBJ2-5; 8 positions agree with TRBD2. CDR1 and CDR2 from the germline V gene are LNHDA and SQIVND (reference sequence). V shed 7 bases and J 1 base; nucleotides not matched to a gene: 8. This CDR3 is 15 amino acids long. The DNA of the CDR3 is TGTGCCAGTACGCGGGGTAGCGGGATCCAAGAGACCCAGTACTTC. It yields the protein CASTRGSGIQETQYF.